This passage covers 14 T cell receptor beta chains from one sample sequenced in a study of T-cell reconstitution after alpha-beta-depleted transplantation in children. The authors prepared the TCRbeta library with unique molecular identifiers. TCRdb ran MiXCR on the PCR reads and lists one entry per CDR3 protein. The sample holds about 590,000 distinct CDR3 sequences, 13% seen once. The sample was PBMCs, mostly from graft donor cells, taken 360 days after TCRalphabeta/CD19-depleted stem cell transplant. The receptors derive from a male patient younger than 18 who had a stem cell transplant for acute myeloid leukemia, so the T cells may come from the graft donor.

The rearrangement links TRBV28 to TRBJ1-5, with unresolved D. V dropped 3 bases and J dropped 0 bases, with 18 bases sitting between them. The CDR3 is made up of 18 amino acids. Germline values: CDR1 MDHEN, CDR2 SYDVKM. The CDR3 protein is CASSFDLPSDHSNQPQHF. CDR3 sequence (DNA): TGTGCCAGCAGTTTTGATCTCCCGTCTGACCATAGCAATCAGCCCCAGCATTTT.

This clonotype appeared many times. The chain joins TRBV12-3 or TRBV12-4 to TRBJ1-2; TRBD1 agrees at 8 bases. Trimming took 6 bases from V and 5 from J; bases not matched to a gene: 5. This CDR3 comprises 13 residues. CDR3 in amino acids: CASSSGGVYGYTF. CDR3 nucleotide sequence: TGTGCCAGCAGCTCAGGGGGCGTGTATGGCTACACCTTC.

This clonotype was detected only a few times. The chain employs TRBV24-1 and TRBJ2-1, with 14 nucleotides matching TRBD2. Looked up from germline, CDR1 is KGHDR and CDR2 is SFDVKD. Germline trimming cut 5 bases from V and 5 bases from J; bases unmatched to any gene: 1. This CDR3 contains 15 residues. The CDR3 here is CATSGTSGRHNEQFF. The CDR3 nucleotides read TGTGCCACCAGTGGGACTAGCGGGAGGCACAATGAGCAGTTCTTC.

This clonotype was seen a few times. The rearrangement joins TRBV4-2 to TRBJ2-5, with unresolved D. V was clipped by 0 bases and J by 4 bases, with 12 bases between them. CDR1 is LGHNA and CDR2 is YNFKEQ in the germline V gene. There are 15 residues in the CDR3. In DNA form, the CDR3 reads TGTGCCAGCAGCCAAGATACGACCGTCGGAGAGACCCAGTACTTC. Amino acid sequence: CASSQDTTVGETQYF.

The gene calls are TRBV6-2 or TRBV6-3 and TRBJ2-7, with TRBD2 matching 13 bases. The CDR3 runs 16 residues. The germline V gene has CDR1 MNHEY and CDR2 SVGEGT. J gave up 5 bases and V 4 bases, and 8 bases lay outside the gene matches. The CDR3 here is CASSSRTSGSRDEQYF. The DNA for the CDR3 is TGTGCCAGCAGTTCCAGGACTAGCGGGAGCAGAGACGAGCAGTACTTC.

This clonotype was found a few times. The chain carries TRBV5-1 and TRBJ2-1; 8 nucleotides agree with TRBD1. The CDR3 length is 15 residues. J lost 4 bases, V lost 5 bases, and 8 bases had no gene match. Germline loops: CDR1 SGHRS, CDR2 YFSETQ. This chain's CDR3 is CASRSRDRLYNEQFF. CDR3 bases: TGCGCCAGCAGATCCCGGGACAGGTTGTACAATGAGCAGTTCTTC.

This clonotype was recorded at least ten times. The chain carries TRBV20-1 and TRBJ2-3, with D unclear. The V gene's germline CDR1 is DFQATT and CDR2 SNEGSKA (reference sequence). V was cut by 0 bases and J by 2 bases, with 15 bases left in between. This CDR3 is built from 16 residues. CDR3 nucleotide sequence: TGCAGTGCTAGAGATTTTAATGGTAGACTCACAGATACGCAGTATTTT. This encodes CSARDFNGRLTDTQYF.

V and J are TRBV7-6 and TRBJ2-1; TRBD2 matches 11 bases. The CDR3 consists of 15 residues. Looked up from germline, CDR1 is SGHVS and CDR2 is FNYEAQ. V trimming: 3 bases; J trimming: 8 bases; junction bases outside the gene matches: 6. The CDR3 region is CASSFLAGGRDEQFF. The CDR3 DNA is TGTGCCAGCAGCTTCTTAGCGGGAGGGCGGGATGAGCAGTTCTTC.

The sample holds a few counts of this clonotype. This chain connects TRBV5-1 to TRBJ2-7; tentatively, D is TRBD2 (6 bases). V was shortened by 0 bases and J by 2 bases, with 12 bases between the two germline ends. The V gene's germline CDR1 is SGHRS and CDR2 YFSETQ. The CDR3 consists of 15 residues. The CDR3 DNA sequence: TGCGCCAGCAGCTTGGACGGGGGATTGGCCTACGAGCAGTACTTC. It encodes CASSLDGGLAYEQYF.

This clonotype was detected ten times or more. This sequence joins TRBV28 and TRBJ2-7, with D perhaps being TRBD1 or TRBD2 (5 bases each). Germline V gene data show CDR1 as MDHEN and CDR2 as SYDVKM. The V end was cut by 5 bases, the J end by 2 bases, with 16 bases between. This CDR3 has 15 amino acids. CDR3 loop: CASSPPSWDPYEQYF. The DNA of the CDR3 is TGTGCCAGCAGTCCACCTTCCTGGGACCCCTACGAGCAGTACTTC.

This clonotype occurred a few times. V gene TRBV12-3 or TRBV12-4 combines with J gene TRBJ2-1; perhaps TRBD1 as D (5 bases). V was trimmed by 4 bases and J by 3 bases, leaving 10 bases between them. The CDR3 runs to 14 residues. The CDR3 sequence: CASSWGRYYNEQFF. CDR3 coding DNA: TGTGCCAGCAGTTGGGGCAGATACTACAATGAGCAGTTCTTC.

The CDR3 is CSTSLGGNTDTQYF. As DNA, the CDR3 is TGCAGTACATCCTTAGGCGGTAACACAGATACGCAGTATTTT. The chain joins TRBV20-1 to TRBJ2-3, with D unclear. This CDR3 is built from 14 residues. V lost 8 bases and J lost 2, with 17 bases in between. Germline V lookup: CDR1 DFQATT, CDR2 SNEGSKA (reference sequence).

This clonotype showed up just a few times. This sequence joins TRBV28 and TRBJ2-7; 10 bases are shared with TRBD1. This CDR3 contains 15 residues. In germline, CDR1 is MDHEN, CDR2 SYDVKM. V trimming: 4 bases; J trimming: 3 bases; junction bases outside the gene matches: 6. CDR3 in amino acids: CASSSLTGGGYEQYF. CDR3 DNA sequence: TGTGCCAGCAGTTCCCTGACAGGGGGCGGCTACGAGCAGTACTTC.

This clonotype was seen ten or more times. The rearrangement links TRBV5-1 to TRBJ2-1; the match to TRBD2 covers 11 bases. CDR3 length: 18 residues. V dropped 3 bases and J dropped 8; count of bases not matched to a gene: 16. CDR1 is SGHRS, CDR2 YFSETQ, per germline. The CDR3 DNA follows: TGCGCCAGCAGCTCGTTCCTTCTAGCGGGAGGTGGTTGGGATGAGCAGTTCTTC. Protein sequence: CASSSFLLAGGGWDEQFF.